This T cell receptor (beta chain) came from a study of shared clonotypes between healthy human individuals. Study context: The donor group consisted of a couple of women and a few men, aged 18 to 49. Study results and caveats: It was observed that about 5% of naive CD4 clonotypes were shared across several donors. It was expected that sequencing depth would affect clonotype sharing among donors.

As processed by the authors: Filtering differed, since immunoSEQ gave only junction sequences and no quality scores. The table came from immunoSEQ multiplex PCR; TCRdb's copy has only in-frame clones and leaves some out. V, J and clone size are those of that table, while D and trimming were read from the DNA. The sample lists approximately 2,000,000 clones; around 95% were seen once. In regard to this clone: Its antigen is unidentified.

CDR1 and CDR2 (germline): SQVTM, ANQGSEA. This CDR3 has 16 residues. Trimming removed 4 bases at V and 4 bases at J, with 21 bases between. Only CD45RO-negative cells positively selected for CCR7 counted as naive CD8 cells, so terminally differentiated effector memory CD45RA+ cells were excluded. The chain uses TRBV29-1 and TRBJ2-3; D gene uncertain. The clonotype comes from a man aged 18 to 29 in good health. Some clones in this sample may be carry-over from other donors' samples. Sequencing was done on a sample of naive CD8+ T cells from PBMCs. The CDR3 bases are TGCAGCGTTGCGGATTTGGAGCTTATGAACGCAGATACGCAGTATTTT. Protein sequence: CSVADLELMNADTQYF.